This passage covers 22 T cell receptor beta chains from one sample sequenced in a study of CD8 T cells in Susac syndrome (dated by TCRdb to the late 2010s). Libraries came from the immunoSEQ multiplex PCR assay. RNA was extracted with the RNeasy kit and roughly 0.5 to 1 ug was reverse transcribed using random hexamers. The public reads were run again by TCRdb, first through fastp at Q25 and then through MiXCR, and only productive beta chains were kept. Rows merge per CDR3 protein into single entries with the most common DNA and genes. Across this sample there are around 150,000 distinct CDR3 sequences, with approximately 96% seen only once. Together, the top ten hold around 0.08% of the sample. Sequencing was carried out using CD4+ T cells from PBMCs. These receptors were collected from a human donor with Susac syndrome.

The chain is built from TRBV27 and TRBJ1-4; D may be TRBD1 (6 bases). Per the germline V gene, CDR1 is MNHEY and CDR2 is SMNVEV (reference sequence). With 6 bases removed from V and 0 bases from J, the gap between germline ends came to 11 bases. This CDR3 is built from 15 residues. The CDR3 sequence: CASSPDSSTNEKLFF. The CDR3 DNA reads TGTGCCAGCAGCCCGGACAGCTCAACTAATGAAAAACTGTTTTTT.

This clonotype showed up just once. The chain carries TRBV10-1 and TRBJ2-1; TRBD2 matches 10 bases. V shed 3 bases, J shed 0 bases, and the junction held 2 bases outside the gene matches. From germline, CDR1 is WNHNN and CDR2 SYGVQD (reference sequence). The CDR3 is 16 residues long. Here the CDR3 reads CASSDPSGSSYNEQFF. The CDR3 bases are TGCGCCAGCAGTGACCCTAGCGGGAGCTCCTACAATGAGCAGTTCTTC.

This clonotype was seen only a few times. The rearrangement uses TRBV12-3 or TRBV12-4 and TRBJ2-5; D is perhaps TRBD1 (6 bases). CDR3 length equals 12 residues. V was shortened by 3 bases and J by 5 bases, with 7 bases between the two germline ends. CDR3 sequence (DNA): TGTGCCAGCAGTTTGAGGGGGGAGACCCAGTACTTC. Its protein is CASSLRGETQYF.

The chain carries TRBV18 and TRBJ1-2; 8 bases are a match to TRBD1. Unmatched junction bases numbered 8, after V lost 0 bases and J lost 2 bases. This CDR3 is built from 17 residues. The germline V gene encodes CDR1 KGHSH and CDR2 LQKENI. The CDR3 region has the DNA TGTGCCAGCTCACCACCACCCGTTCGGACAGGGAACTATGGCTACACCTTC. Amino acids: CASSPPPVRTGNYGYTF.

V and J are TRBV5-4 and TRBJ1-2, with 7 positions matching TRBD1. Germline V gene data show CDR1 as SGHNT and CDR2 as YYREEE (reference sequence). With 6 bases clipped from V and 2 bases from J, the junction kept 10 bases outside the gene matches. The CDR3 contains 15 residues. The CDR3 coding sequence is TGTGCCAGCACCACTCCGGGACAGAAAAACTATGGCTACACCTTC. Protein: CASTTPGQKNYGYTF.

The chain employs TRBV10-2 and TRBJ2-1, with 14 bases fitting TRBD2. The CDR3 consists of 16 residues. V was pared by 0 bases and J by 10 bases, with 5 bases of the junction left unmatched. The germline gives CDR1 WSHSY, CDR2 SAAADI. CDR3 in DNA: TGCGCCAGCAGTGAGTCGGGGACTAGCGGGAGTTGGGAGCAGTTCTTC. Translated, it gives CASSESGTSGSWEQFF.

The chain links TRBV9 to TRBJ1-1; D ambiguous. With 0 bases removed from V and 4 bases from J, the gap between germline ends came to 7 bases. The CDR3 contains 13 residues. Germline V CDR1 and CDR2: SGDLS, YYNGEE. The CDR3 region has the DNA TGTGCCAGCAGCGTAGAAGATGGCACTGAAGCTTTCTTT. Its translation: CASSVEDGTEAFF.

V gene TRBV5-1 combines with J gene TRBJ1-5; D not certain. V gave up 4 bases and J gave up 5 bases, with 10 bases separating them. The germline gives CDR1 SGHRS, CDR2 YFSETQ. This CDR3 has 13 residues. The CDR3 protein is CASSAGVDQPQHF. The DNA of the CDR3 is TGCGCCAGCAGCGCCGGGGTCGATCAGCCCCAGCATTTT.

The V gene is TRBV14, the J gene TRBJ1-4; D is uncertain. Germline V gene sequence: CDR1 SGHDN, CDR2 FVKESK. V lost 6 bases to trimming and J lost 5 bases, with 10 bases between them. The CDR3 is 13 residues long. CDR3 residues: CASSRSFNEKLFF. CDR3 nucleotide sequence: TGTGCCAGCAGTAGGTCATTCAATGAAAAACTGTTTTTT.

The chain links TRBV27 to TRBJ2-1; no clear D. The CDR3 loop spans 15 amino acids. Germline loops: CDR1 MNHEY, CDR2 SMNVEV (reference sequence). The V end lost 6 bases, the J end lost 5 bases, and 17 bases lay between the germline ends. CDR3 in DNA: TGTGCCAGCAGGACCGTAGTTCGACGTGACAATGAGCAGTTCTTC. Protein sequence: CASRTVVRRDNEQFF.

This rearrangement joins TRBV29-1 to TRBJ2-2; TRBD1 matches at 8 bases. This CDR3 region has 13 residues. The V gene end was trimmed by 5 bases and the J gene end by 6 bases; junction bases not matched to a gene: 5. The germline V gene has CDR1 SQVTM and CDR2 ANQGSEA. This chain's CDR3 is CSVSDRAAGELFF. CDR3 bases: TGCAGCGTTTCGGACAGGGCGGCCGGGGAGCTGTTTTTT.

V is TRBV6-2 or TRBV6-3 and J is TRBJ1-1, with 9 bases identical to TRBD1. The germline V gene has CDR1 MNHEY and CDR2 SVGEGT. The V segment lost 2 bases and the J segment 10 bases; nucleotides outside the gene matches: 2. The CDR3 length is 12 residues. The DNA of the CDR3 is TGTGCCAGCAGTTACGGGACAGGGCGAGCTTTCTTT. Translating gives CASSYGTGRAFF.

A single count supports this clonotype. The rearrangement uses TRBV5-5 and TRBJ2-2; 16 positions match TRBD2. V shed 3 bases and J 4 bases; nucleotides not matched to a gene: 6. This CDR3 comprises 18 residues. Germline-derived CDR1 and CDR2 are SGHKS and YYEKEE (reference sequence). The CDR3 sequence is CASSSPGLAGGITGELFF. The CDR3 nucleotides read TGTGCCAGCAGCTCTCCGGGACTAGCGGGAGGGATCACCGGGGAGCTGTTTTTT.

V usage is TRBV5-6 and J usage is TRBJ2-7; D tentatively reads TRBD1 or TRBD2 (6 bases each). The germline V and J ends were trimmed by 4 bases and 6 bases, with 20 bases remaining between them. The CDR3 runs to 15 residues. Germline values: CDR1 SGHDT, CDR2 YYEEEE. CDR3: CASSAPPWGAGEQYF. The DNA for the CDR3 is TGTGCCAGCAGCGCCCCTCCGTGGGGGGCGGGCGAGCAGTACTTC. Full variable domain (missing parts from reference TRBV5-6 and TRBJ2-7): DAGVTQSPTHLIKTRGQQVTLRCSPKSGHDTVSWYQQALGQGPQFIFQYYEEEERQRGNFPDRFSGHQFPNYSSELNVNALLLGDSALYLCASSAPPWGAGEQYFGPGTRLTVT.

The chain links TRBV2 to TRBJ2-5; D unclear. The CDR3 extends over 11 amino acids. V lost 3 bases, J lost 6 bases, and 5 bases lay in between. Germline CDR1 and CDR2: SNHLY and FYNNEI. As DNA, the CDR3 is TGTGCCAGCAGTGATTTGAAGACCCAGTACTTC. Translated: CASSDLKTQYF. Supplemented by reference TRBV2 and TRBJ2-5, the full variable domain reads EPEVTQTPSHQVTQMGQEVILRCVPISNHLYFYWYRQILGQKVEFLVSFYNNEISEKSEIFDDQFSVERPDGSNFTLKIRSTKLEDSAMYFCASSDLKTQYFGPGTRLLVL.

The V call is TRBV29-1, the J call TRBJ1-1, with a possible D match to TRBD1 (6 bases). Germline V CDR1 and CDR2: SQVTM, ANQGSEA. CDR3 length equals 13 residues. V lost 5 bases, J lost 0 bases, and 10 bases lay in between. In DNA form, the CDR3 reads TGCAGCGTTTCGGGACACTTGAACACTGAAGCTTTCTTT. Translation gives CSVSGHLNTEAFF.

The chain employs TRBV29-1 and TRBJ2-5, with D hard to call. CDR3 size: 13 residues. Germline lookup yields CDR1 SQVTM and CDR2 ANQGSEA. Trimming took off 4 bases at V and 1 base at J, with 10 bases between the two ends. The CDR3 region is CSVGLGTQETQYF. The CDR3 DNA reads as TGCAGCGTTGGCCTCGGAACCCAAGAGACCCAGTACTTC.

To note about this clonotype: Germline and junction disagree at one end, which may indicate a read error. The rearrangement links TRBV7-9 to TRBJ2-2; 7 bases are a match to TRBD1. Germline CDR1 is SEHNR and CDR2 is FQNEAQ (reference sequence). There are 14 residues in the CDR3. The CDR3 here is CWATGTANTGELFF. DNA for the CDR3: TGCTGGGCTACGGGGACAGCTAACACCGGGGAGCTGTTTTTT. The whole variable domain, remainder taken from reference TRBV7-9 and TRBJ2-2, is DTGVSQNPRHKITKRGQNVTFRCDPISEHNRLYWYRQTLGQGPEFLTYFQNEAQLEKSRLLSDRFSAERPKGSFSTLEIQRTEQGDSAMYLCWATGTANTGELFFGEGSRLTVL.

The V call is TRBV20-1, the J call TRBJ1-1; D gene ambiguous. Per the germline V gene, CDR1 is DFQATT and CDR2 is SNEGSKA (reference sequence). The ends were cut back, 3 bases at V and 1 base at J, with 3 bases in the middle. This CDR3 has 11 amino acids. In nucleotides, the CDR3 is TGCAGTGCTAGGCAGAACACTGAAGCTTTCTTT. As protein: CSARQNTEAFF.

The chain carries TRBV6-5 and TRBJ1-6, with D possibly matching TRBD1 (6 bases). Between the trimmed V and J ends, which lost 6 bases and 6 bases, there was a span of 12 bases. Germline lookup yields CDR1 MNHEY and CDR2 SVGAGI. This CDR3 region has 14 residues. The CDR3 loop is CASRIDRLNSPLHF. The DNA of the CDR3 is TGTGCCAGCAGAATTGACAGGCTTAATTCACCCCTCCACTTT.

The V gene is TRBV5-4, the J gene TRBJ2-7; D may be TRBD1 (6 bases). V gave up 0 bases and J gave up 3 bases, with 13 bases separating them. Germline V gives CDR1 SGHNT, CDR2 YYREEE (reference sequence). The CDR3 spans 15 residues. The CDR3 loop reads CASSLGQANFYEQYF. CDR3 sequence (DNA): TGTGCCAGCAGCTTGGGACAGGCGAACTTCTACGAGCAGTACTTC.

For the CDR3, the DNA is TGTGCCAGCAGCGTAGGACCCGGGGGGGGCTACGAGCAGTACTTC. Translation: CASSVGPGGGYEQYF. This sequence joins TRBV9 and TRBJ2-7; 8 nucleotides align to TRBD2. CDR3 length: 15 amino acids. V lost 0 bases to trimming and J lost 3 bases; unmatched junction nucleotides: 5. Germline V gives CDR1 SGDLS, CDR2 YYNGEE.